This T cell receptor beta chain was identified during a study of Tregs in tolerant kidney transplant recipients. Broader study findings: The small number of patients limits these findings pending further validation.

Using immunoSEQ multiplex PCR, the repertoire was profiled, and TCRdb retains in-frame clones only, with some absent. The repertoire has around 230,000 clones, about four fifths of them found once; the top ten carry 0.55% to 0.65%. The CDR3 contains 15 residues. The germline V gene has CDR1 MNHEY and CDR2 SVGAGI. V lost 5 bases to trimming and J lost 3 bases; unmatched junction nucleotides: 9. A note on this clone: Its antigen remains unidentified.

The receptor was isolated from a human donor in good health. The chain employs TRBV6-5 and TRBJ1-2; 7 bases map to TRBD1. Sequenced: CD4+ T cells from blood. The CDR3 reads CASSPTYRGDYGYTF. The CDR3 nucleotides are TGTGCCAGCAGTCCTACGTACAGGGGTGACTATGGCTACACCTTC.